These 10 T cell receptor beta chains were all obtained from the same sample, sequenced in a study of tumor and adjacent non-tumor tissue in lung cancer. This sample's RNA came from whole unsorted tissue. A modified ARM-PCR protocol with three rounds of nested PCR amplified TCRbeta. From the multiplex PCR reads, TCRdb called clonotypes with MiXCR, one entry per CDR3 protein. The sample lists about 76,000 distinct CDR3 sequences; about two thirds were seen once. Sequencing was performed on lung tumor tissue. Source of these receptors: a woman in her sixties or seventies with non-small cell lung cancer.

This clonotype has a handful of counts. Given a much more abundant clone one base away, this may be a read error. This rearrangement joins TRBV28 to TRBJ2-7; the D is unclear. The CDR3 extends over 8 amino acids. Per the germline V gene, CDR1 is MDHEN and CDR2 is SYDVKM. CDR3 in DNA: TGTGCCCTCTACGAGCGGTACTTC. Amino acids: CALYERYF.

Note on this clonotype: This is likely a read error, given that the CDR3 carries no conserved phenylalanine or tryptophan at its end. This chain joins TRBV6-2 or TRBV6-3 and TRBJ2-7; 7 bases match TRBD2. CDR1 is MNHEY, CDR2 SVGEGT, per germline. Losses at the gene ends were 9 bases for V and 0 bases for J; bases not matched to a gene: 17. This CDR3 spans 17 amino acids. The DNA for the CDR3 is TGTGCCAGGTCCGTGGAGAGCGGGAAGCAAATCTCCTACGAGCAGTACTTA. This gives the protein CARSVESGKQISYEQYL.

Details on this clonotype: The junction shows a germline mismatch at one end, possibly a read error. The V call is TRBV12-3 or TRBV12-4, the J call TRBJ2-3; possibly TRBD2 for D (6 bases). The CDR3 is made up of 14 amino acids. Here the CDR3 reads CASSIWTISDTQYF. The CDR3 DNA sequence: TGTGCCAGCAGCATATGGACTATTTCAGATACTCAGTATTTT.

A single count supports this clonotype. The chain uses TRBV6-1 and TRBJ2-7; 8 positions agree with TRBD1. Germline lookup yields CDR1 MNHNS and CDR2 SASEGT. V shed 5 bases, J shed 6 bases, and the junction held 12 bases outside the gene matches. This CDR3 comprises 15 residues. The DNA for the CDR3 is TGTGCCAGCAGTACACAGGGGGGAATCTCCAGCGAGCAGTACTTC. Translated, it gives CASSTQGGISSEQYF.

This clonotype was counted at least ten times. This chain uses TRBV5-6 with TRBJ2-2; 10 nucleotides match TRBD1. J gave up 3 bases and V 4 bases, and 9 bases lay outside the gene matches. The CDR3 length is 17 residues. Germline V gene lookup returns CDR1 SGHDT and CDR2 YYEEEE. The CDR3 sequence: CASSIGTGAIDTGELFF. The DNA for the CDR3 is TGTGCCAGCAGCATTGGGACAGGGGCGATTGACACCGGGGAGCTGTTTTTT.

With respect to this clonotype: One end of the junction is discordant with germline, which a read error may explain. V and J are TRBV29-1 and TRBJ2-1; 8 positions agree with TRBD2. The length of the CDR3 is 16 residues. Germline V CDR1 and CDR2: SQVTM, ANQGSEA. The CDR3 bases are TGCAGCGTCGAAGATTACGGGACTAGGTCCTACAATGGGCAGTTCTTC. It codes for CSVEDYGTRSYNGQFF.

A single count supports this clonotype. The junction shows a germline mismatch at one end, possibly a read error. The rearrangement joins TRBV10-3 to TRBJ2-1, with D hard to call. The CDR3 is made up of 16 amino acids. Germline loops: CDR1 ENHRY, CDR2 SYGVKD. The CDR3 is CAISDGERSSYNERFF. CDR3 DNA sequence: TGTGCCATCAGTGATGGTGAGAGGAGCTCCTACAATGAGCGGTTCTTC.

With regard to this clonotype: This is likely a read error, given that the CDR3 carries no conserved phenylalanine or tryptophan at its end. The chain is built from TRBV5-5 and TRBJ1-4, with a tentative D call TRBD1 (5 bases). Germline loops: CDR1 SGHKS, CDR2 YYEKEE (reference sequence). The CDR3 runs to 14 residues. CDR3 in amino acids: CARSLLGGAEKLFL. DNA for the CDR3: TGTGCCAGGAGCTTGCTGGGAGGGGCTGAAAAACTGTTTTTA.

This clonotype was seen more than once but under ten times. J is TRBJ2-5 and V is TRBV11-2, with D unclear. There are 15 residues in the CDR3. The V gene's germline CDR1 is SGHAT and CDR2 FQNNGV. Trimming took off 0 bases at V and 3 bases at J, with 11 bases between the two ends. The CDR3 region is CASSLDPSSKETQYF. The CDR3 coding sequence is TGTGCCAGCAGCTTAGATCCCAGCTCAAAAGAGACCCAGTACTTC.

Turning to this clonotype: Relative to the germline gene, one junction end is altered; a read error may explain this. The rearrangement joins TRBV6-1 to TRBJ1-4; 7 positions agree with TRBD1. The CDR3 consists of 16 residues. Germline V lookup: CDR1 MNHNS, CDR2 SASEGT. Here the CDR3 DNA reads TGTGCCAGCAGGCCTCGGACAGGCCCAACTAATGGAAAACCGTTTTTT. Residues: CASRPRTGPTNGKPFF.